This T cell receptor beta chain was profiled in a study of human T cells and chemical hapten exposure. Study summary: Per-sample TCR yield variation was attributed mainly to small pooled library volume differences. Study results and limitations: TCRs above 1 in 1000 frequency stayed constant with DPC sensitization.

It was from unfractionated whole blood that total RNA was extracted. The CDR3 loop spans 12 amino acids. Germline V gene sequence: CDR1 KGHSH, CDR2 LQKENI. Trimming shortened V by 2 bases and J by 8 bases, and 7 bases separated the two germline ends. At least ten counts were recorded for this clonotype. Antigen unknown. TCRdb reanalysed the 5' RACE reads using MiXCR and keeps one entry per CDR3 protein. Among 130,000 or so distinct CDR3 sequences listed, roughly 4% were seen once. This chain connects TRBV18 to TRBJ1-3; D not resolved. The receptor was isolated from a female donor in good health. CDR3 protein: CASSPAGDTIYF. CDR3 nucleotides: TGTGCCAGCTCACCAGCGGGTGACACCATATATTTT.